In this sample, the clone carrying this T cell receptor beta chain turned up many times. Its specificity is not known. The sample originates from a study of T cells after yellow fever vaccination. Study-level findings and limits: Reappearing after the booster were most of the clones from primary vaccination (roughly 96% CD4, approximately 85% CD8). Bulk-population clonotypes that are abundant could appear as contaminants in FACS-sorted repertoires.

The CDR3 spans 14 residues. Germline CDR1 SGHRS, CDR2 YFSETQ. With 2 bases removed from V and 5 bases from J, the gap between germline ends came to 11 bases. UMIs and a universal primer site were added when TCR cDNA was made by 5'RACE template switching. TCRdb called the 5' RACE reads again in MiXCR, with one record for every CDR3 protein. The data hold more than 200,000 distinct CDR3 sequences, with approximately 3.6% observed a single time. V usage is TRBV5-1 and J usage is TRBJ1-5; possible D gene TRBD1, 5 bases. This clonotype was obtained from a man aged 18-30 years who received the YFV17D yellow fever vaccine. The input for sequencing was PBMCs, taken 15 days after the yellow fever booster vaccination. CDR3 sequence reads: CASSFTGFDQPQHF. For the CDR3, the DNA is TGCGCCAGCAGCTTTACAGGTTTTGATCAGCCCCAGCATTTT.